This T cell receptor (beta chain) is from a study of blood T cell repertoires in COVID-19. At the level of the study: From T cells, B-cell-depleted T cells, or PBMCs came the material, which was cDNA or gDNA.

V lost 3 bases, J lost 6 bases, and 4 bases stayed unmatched. This CDR3 has 13 residues. Clones were read by immunoSEQ multiplex PCR, and TCRdb kept only the in-frame ones, dropping some. Here the sample spans about 40,000 clones, about 86% being singletons. The specimen sequenced was peripheral blood. This TCR was sampled from a woman aged 55 to 70 with acute or convalescent COVID-19. V usage is TRBV12-3 or TRBV12-4 and J usage is TRBJ1-1; TRBD1 aligns across 7 bases. CDR3 region: CASSFQGGAEAFF. The DNA of the CDR3 is TGTGCCAGCAGTTTCCAGGGGGGAGCTGAAGCTTTCTTT.